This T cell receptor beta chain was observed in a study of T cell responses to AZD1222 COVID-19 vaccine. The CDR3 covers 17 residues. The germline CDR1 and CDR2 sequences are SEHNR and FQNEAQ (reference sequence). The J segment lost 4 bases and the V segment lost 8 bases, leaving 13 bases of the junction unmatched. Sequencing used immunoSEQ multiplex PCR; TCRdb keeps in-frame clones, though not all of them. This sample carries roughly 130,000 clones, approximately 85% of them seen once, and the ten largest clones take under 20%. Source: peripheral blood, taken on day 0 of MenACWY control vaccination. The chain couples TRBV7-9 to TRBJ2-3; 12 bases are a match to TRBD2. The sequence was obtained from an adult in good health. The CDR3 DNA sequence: TGTGCCAGCGACCTCCTACGACTAGCGGGAGCCTCAGATACGCAGTATTTT. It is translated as CASDLLRLAGASDTQYF.